What follows is one TCR beta chain and its context. Recruitment covered fewer than 25 US areas and drew participants whose ages spanned about 18 to 100 years. The source of the sample is a study of blood T cell repertoires in COVID-19. The wider study: COVID-19 samples, acute and convalescent, were from the United States, Italy and Spain.

V was trimmed by 1 base and J by 4 bases, leaving 14 bases between them. CDR1 KGHSH and CDR2 LQKENI come from the germline V gene. The length of the CDR3 is 16 residues. In the original analysis: Nucleated cell counts were estimated from reference gene primer amplification. Method: immunoSEQ multiplex PCR; TCRdb's copy keeps in-frame clones and lacks some. From that table come the V and J calls and clone size; the DNA was used to work out D and trimming. The data show just over 300,000 clones, with approximately 90% seen just once and 4% to 5% held by the top ten. The clonotype comes from a man younger than 40 who had recovered from COVID-19. What was sequenced was PBMCs or T cells enriched from blood (not recorded which). The chain is built from TRBV18 and TRBJ1-5; no clear D gene. The CDR3 is CASSPRATDLNQPQHF. CDR3 nucleotides: TGTGCCAGCTCACCACGTGCCACAGACCTGAATCAGCCCCAGCATTTT.